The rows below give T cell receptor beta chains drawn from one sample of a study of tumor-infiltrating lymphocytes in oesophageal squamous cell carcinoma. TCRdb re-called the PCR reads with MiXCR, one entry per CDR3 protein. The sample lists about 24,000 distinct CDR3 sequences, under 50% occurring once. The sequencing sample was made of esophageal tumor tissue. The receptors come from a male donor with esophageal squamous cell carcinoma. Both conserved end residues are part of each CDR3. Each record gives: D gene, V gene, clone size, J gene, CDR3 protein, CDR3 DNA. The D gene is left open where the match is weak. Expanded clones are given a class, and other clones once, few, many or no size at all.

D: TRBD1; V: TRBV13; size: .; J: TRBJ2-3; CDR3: CASSFRQGVMTDTQYF; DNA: TGTGCCAGCAGCTTCCGTCAGGGGGTAATGACAGATACGCAGTATTTT
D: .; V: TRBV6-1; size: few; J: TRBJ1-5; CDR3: CASKASGPQHF; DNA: TGTGCCAGCAAGGCGTCGGGGCCCCAGCATTTT
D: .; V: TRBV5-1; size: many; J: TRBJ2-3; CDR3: CASSLGTNTDTQYF; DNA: TGCGCCAGCAGCTTGGGTACAAACACAGATACGCAGTATTTT
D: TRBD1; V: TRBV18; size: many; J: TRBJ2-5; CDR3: CASSPPNTGDETQYF; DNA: TGTGCCAGCTCACCACCGAACACAGGGGACGAGACCCAGTACTTC
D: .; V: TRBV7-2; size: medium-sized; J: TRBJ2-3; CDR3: CASSLRTDTDTQYF; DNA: TGTGCCAGCAGCCTAAGGACAGACACAGATACGCAGTATTTT
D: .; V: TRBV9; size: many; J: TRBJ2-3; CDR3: CASSVSSADTQYF; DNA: TGTGCCAGCAGCGTTTCTAGCGCAGATACGCAGTATTTT
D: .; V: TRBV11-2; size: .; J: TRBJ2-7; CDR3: CASSLGPAGGAYEQYF; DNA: TGTGCCAGCAGCTTAGGGCCTGCTGGGGGCGCCTACGAGCAGTACTTC
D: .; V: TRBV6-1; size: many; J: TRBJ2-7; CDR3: CASSYHRNSPYEQYF; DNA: TGTGCCAGCAGTTATCACCGGAATAGTCCCTACGAGCAGTACTTC
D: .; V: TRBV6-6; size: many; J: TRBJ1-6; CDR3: CASSYSGTYNSPLHF; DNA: TGTGCCAGCAGTTACTCCGGGACGTATAATTCACCCCTCCACTTT
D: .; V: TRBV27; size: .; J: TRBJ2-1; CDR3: CASSSGTYAGISYNEQFF; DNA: TGTGCCAGCAGTTCCGGGACATATGCGGGAATTTCCTACAATGAGCAGTTCTTC
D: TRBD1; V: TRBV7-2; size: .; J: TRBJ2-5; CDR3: CASSGGTGVRGTQYF; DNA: TGTGCCAGCAGCGGAGGGACAGGGGTTCGGGGGACCCAGTACTTC
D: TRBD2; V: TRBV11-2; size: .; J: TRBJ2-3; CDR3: CASSLLIAGTADTQYF; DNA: TGTGCCAGCAGCTTACTAATAGCGGGGACGGCAGATACGCAGTATTTT
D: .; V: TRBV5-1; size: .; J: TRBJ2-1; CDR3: CASSLRLDEQFF; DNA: TGCGCCAGCAGCTTGAGACTAGATGAGCAGTTCTTC
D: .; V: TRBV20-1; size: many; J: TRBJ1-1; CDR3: CSARDGMNTEAFF; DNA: TGCAGTGCTAGAGACGGCATGAACACTGAAGCTTTCTTT
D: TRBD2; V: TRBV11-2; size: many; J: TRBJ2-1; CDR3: CASSSTSGSADEQFF; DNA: TGTGCCAGCAGCTCTACTAGCGGTTCGGCGGATGAGCAGTTCTTC
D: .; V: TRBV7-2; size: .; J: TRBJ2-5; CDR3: CASIDSTTAQETQYF; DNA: TGTGCCAGCATCGATTCTACTACGGCCCAAGAGACCCAGTACTTC
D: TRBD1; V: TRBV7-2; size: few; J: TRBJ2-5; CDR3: CASSPSRGLQETQYF; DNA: TGTGCCAGCAGCCCCTCGAGGGGGCTCCAAGAGACCCAGTACTTC
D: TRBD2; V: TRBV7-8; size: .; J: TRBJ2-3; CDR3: CASSGWTSHTTDTQYF; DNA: TGTGCCAGCAGCGGCTGGACTAGCCATACCACAGATACGCAGTATTTT
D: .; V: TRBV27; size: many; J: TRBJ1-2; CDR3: CASSPRTETIFHGYTF; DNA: TGTGCCAGCAGTCCCCGGACAGAGACCATCTTCCATGGCTACACCTTC
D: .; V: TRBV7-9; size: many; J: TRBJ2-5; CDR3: CASSLTSPGAQYF; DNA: TGTGCCAGCAGCCTGACTAGCCCAGGGGCCCAGTACTTC
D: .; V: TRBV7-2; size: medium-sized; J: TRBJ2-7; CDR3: CASSLYPGHTYEQYF; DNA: TGTGCCAGCAGCTTATATCCCGGCCATACCTACGAGCAGTACTTC
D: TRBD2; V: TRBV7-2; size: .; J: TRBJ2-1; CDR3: CASSLVAGGPREQFF; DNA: TGTGCCAGCAGCTTAGTAGCGGGGGGGCCTAGGGAGCAGTTCTTC
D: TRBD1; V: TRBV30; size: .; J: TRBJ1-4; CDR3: CAWSVQFGQGTKLFF; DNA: TGTGCCTGGAGTGTACAATTCGGACAGGGGACAAAACTGTTTTTT
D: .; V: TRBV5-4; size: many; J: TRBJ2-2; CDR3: CASSIAMNTGELFF; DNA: TGTGCCAGCAGCATCGCGATGAACACCGGGGAGCTGTTTTTT
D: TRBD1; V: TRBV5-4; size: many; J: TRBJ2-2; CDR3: CASSPGTGGTGELFF; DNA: TGTGCCAGCAGCCCCGGGACAGGGGGCACCGGGGAGCTGTTTTTT
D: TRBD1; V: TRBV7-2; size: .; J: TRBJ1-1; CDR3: CASSQLGQLNTEAFF; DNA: TGTGCCAGCAGCCAACTGGGACAGCTTAACACTGAAGCTTTCTTT
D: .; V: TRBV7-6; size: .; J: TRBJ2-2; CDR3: CASSLAGANGELFF; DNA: TGTGCCAGCAGCTTAGCAGGGGCCAACGGGGAGCTGTTTTTT
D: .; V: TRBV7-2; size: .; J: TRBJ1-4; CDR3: CASSRAGTTNEKLFF; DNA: TGTGCCAGCAGCCGCGCCGGGACAACTAATGAAAAACTGTTTTTT
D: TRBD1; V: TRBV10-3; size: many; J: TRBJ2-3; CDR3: CAISESIGGQRTDTQYF; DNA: TGTGCCATCAGTGAGTCGATAGGGGGCCAACGAACAGATACGCAGTATTTT
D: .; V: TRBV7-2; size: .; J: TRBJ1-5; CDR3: CASSLTAYSNQPQHF; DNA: TGTGCCAGCAGCCTGACAGCGTATAGCAATCAGCCCCAGCATTTT
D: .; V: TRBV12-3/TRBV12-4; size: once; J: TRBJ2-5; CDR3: CASSLTSGGQETQYF; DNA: TGTGCCAGCAGTTTAACCTCAGGGGGGCAAGAGACCCAGTACTTC
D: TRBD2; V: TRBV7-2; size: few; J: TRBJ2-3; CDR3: CASSPLAGVVGTQYF; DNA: TGTGCCAGCAGCCCCCTAGCGGGAGTGGTTGGTACGCAGTATTTT
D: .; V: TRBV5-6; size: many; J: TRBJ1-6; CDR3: CASSLTGSYNSPLHF; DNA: TGTGCCAGCAGCTTAACAGGCTCCTATAATTCACCCCTCCACTTC
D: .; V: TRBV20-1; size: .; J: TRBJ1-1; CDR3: CRLIKPGQNTEAFF; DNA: TGCAGACTTATAAAACCGGGCCAGAACACTGAAGCTTTCTTT
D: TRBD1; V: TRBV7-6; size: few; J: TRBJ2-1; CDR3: CASSLVSGQGPYNEQFF; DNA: TGTGCCAGCAGCTTAGTTTCGGGACAGGGACCCTACAATGAGCAGTTCTTC
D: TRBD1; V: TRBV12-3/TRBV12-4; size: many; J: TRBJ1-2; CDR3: CASSFPQGAGGYTF; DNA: TGTGCCAGCAGTTTCCCACAGGGGGCGGGAGGCTACACCTTC
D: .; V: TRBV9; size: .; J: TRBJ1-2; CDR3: CASRHTGGGHGYTF; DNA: TGTGCCAGCAGACACACTGGAGGGGGGCATGGCTACACCTTC
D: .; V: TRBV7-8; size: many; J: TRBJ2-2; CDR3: CASSLRALGSTGELFF; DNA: TGTGCCAGCAGCCTCCGGGCGTTGGGGTCCACCGGGGAGCTGTTTTTT
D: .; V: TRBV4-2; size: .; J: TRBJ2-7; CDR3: CASSPQGYEQYF; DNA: TGTGCCAGCAGCCCACAGGGTTACGAGCAGTACTTC
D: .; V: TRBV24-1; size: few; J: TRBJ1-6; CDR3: CATSGWGDF; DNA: TGTGCCACCAGTGGCTGGGGGGACTTT
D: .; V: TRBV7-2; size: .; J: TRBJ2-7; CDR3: CASSRQRNEQYF; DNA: TGTGCCAGCAGCCGTCAGCGGAACGAGCAGTACTTC
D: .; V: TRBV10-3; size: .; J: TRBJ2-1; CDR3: CAISTYREHEQFF; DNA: TGTGCCATCAGTACCTACAGGGAGCATGAGCAGTTCTTC
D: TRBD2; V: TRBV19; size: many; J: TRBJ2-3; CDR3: CASSPTSGGITDTQYF; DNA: TGTGCCAGTAGCCCGACTAGCGGGGGCATCACAGATACGCAGTATTTT